This paragraph reports one T cell receptor (beta chain). The source of the sample is a study of identical twins. TCRdb itself ran the 5' RACE reads through MiXCR, one entry per CDR3 protein. The sample consists of 200,000 to 300,000 distinct CDR3 sequences, roughly 10% of them appearing once. The sequence came from a man aged 45-60 years in good health. The sequencing input was memory T cells sorted from blood.

The CDR3 protein is CASSEGWDPNTGELFF. As DNA, the CDR3 is TGTGCCAGCAGTGAGGGGTGGGACCCGAACACCGGGGAGCTGTTTTTT. The rearrangement links TRBV2 to TRBJ2-2; D tentatively reads TRBD1 or TRBD2 (5 bases each). The CDR3 sequence is 16 residues long. Germline CDR1 and CDR2: SNHLY and FYNNEI. Trimming shortened V by 3 bases and J by 0 bases, and 11 bases separated the two germline ends. The complete variable domain, with remaining parts taken from reference TRBV2 and TRBJ2-2, reads EPEVTQTPSHQVTQMGQEVILRCVPISNHLYFYWYRQILGQKVEFLVSFYNNEISEKSEIFDDQFSVERPDGSNFTLKIRSTKLEDSAMYFCASSEGWDPNTGELFFGEGSRLTVL.